The clone carrying this TCR beta chain has only one observation. Its target is not known. Sequencing used immunoSEQ v3.0 at survey level. Libraries were prepared by immunoSEQ multiplex PCR; TCRdb keeps only in-frame clonotypes and omits some of them. The table shows fewer than 25,000 clones, with 81% occurring only once. This sample was taken from a study of long-term antiretroviral therapy in people with HIV. Study results and caveats: ART adherence, viral resistance and therapy changes were undocumented. The study found that diversity rose after ART but stayed below transplant donor controls.

Losses at the gene ends were 1 base for V and 4 bases for J; bases not matched to a gene: 2. Germline V gives CDR1 SGHAT, CDR2 FQNNGV. CDR3 length equals 16 residues. The sample here was unsorted PBMCs, taken 1.5 years after starting antiretroviral therapy. The receptor's source is a man aged 25-40 years with HIV. The V gene is TRBV11-2, the J gene TRBJ2-1; 12 bases map to TRBD2. CDR3 sequence reads: CASSLAGLAGYNEQFF. The DNA for the CDR3 is TGTGCCAGCAGCTTAGCCGGACTAGCGGGGTACAATGAGCAGTTCTTC. The variable domain in full, with the rest retrieved from reference TRBV11-2 and TRBJ2-1, is EAGVAQSPRYKIIEKRQSVAFWCNPISGHATLYWYQQILGQGPKLLIQFQNNGVVDDSQLPKDRFSAERLKGVDSTLKIQPAKLEDSAVYLCASSLAGLAGYNEQFFGPGTRLTVL.